The next 4 T cell receptor beta chains were all read from a single sample in a study of T cells after yellow fever vaccination. From the 5' RACE reads, TCRdb called clonotypes with MiXCR, one entry per CDR3 protein. The table lists 120,000 or so distinct CDR3 sequences, 8.9% of them singletons. The sample was CD8+ T cells sorted from PBMCs, taken on the day of the yellow fever booster vaccination. These receptors all stem from a young man who received the YFV17D yellow fever vaccine.

There are a few counts of this clonotype. The rearrangement joins TRBV11-2 to TRBJ2-7, with no clear D. V lost 1 base, J lost 4 bases, and 11 bases lay in between. The CDR3 loop spans 14 amino acids. Germline loops: CDR1 SGHAT, CDR2 FQNNGV. CDR3 nucleotides: TGTGCCAGCAGCTTAGCCCCTACAAATTACGAGCAGTACTTC. Its protein is CASSLAPTNYEQYF.

The gene calls are TRBV23-1 and TRBJ2-2; D remains unclear. TRBV23-1 is noted as an ORF with a role that remains uncertain. Trimming stripped 0 bases from V and 4 bases from J, with 9 bases between. The CDR3 extends over 15 amino acids. Written as DNA, the CDR3 is TGCGCCAGCAGTCAATCCCAACGACTCACCGGGGAGCTGTTTTTT. Its translation is CASSQSQRLTGELFF.

The chain has TRBV9 and TRBJ2-5; the match to TRBD1 covers 8 bases. V lost 4 bases to trimming and J lost 5 bases; unmatched junction nucleotides: 4. Germline-derived CDR1 and CDR2 are SGDLS and YYNGEE. There are 13 residues in the CDR3. The CDR3 sequence: CASSLRQGETQYF. CDR3 in DNA: TGTGCCAGCAGCCTTAGACAGGGGGAGACCCAGTACTTC. The whole variable domain, remainder taken from reference TRBV9 and TRBJ2-5, is DSGVTQTPKHLITATGQRVTLRCSPRSGDLSVYWYQQSLDQGLQFLIQYYNGEERAKGNILERFSAQQFPDLHSELNLSSLELGDSALYFCASSLRQGETQYFGPGTRLLVL.

The chain is built from TRBV7-2 and TRBJ2-3; 10 nucleotides agree with TRBD1. Germline V gives CDR1 SGHTA, CDR2 FQGNSA. V shed 5 bases and J 1 base; nucleotides not matched to a gene: 12. The CDR3 sequence is 18 residues long. CDR3 DNA sequence: TGTGCCAGCAGCGAGAGACAGGGGGCGCAGGTCGGCACAGATACGCAGTATTTT. Its protein product is CASSERQGAQVGTDTQYF. The full variable domain, in which reference TRBV7-2 and TRBJ2-3 provide the parts outside the CDR3, is GAGVSQSPSNKVTEKGKDVELRCDPISGHTALYWYRQSLGQGLEFLIYFQGNSAPDKSGLPSDRFSAERTGGSVSTLTIQRTQQEDSAVYLCASSERQGAQVGTDTQYFGPGTRLTVL.